These 19 T cell receptor beta chains were sequenced from one sample in a study of blood T cell repertoires in COVID-19. Profiled with immunoSEQ multiplex PCR; TCRdb holds only in-frame clones, not every one. This table holds more than 140,000 clones, about 82% found once. Sequenced sample: peripheral blood. The receptors stem from a woman aged 55-69 years with acute or convalescent COVID-19.

The chain employs TRBV7-9 and TRBJ2-7; the D gene is possibly TRBD1 (5 bases). The CDR3 extends over 13 amino acids. From germline, CDR1 is SEHNR and CDR2 FQNEAQ (reference sequence). The V end lost 1 base, the J end lost 5 bases, and 9 bases lay between the germline ends. The CDR3 coding sequence is TGTGCCAGCAGCTTAGATGCCAGGGACGAGCAGTACTTC. This translates into CASSLDARDEQYF.

The gene calls are TRBV6-9 and TRBJ2-2; 8 bases line up with TRBD2. This CDR3 has 15 residues. The germline gives CDR1 MNHGY, CDR2 SVAAGI. V trimming: 8 bases; J trimming: 5 bases; junction bases outside the gene matches: 10. The CDR3 nucleotides are TGTGCCAGCCCAGCGGGAGAGGGTTGTACCGGGGAGCTGTTTTTT. Its protein is CASPAGEGCTGELFF.

The gene calls are TRBV19 and TRBJ2-3; 11 bases are shared with TRBD2. This CDR3 region has 14 residues. Germline loops: CDR1 LNHDA, CDR2 SQIVND (reference sequence). The V segment lost 3 bases and the J segment 5 bases; nucleotides outside the gene matches: 1. DNA of the CDR3: TGTGCCAGTAGTATCCTAGCGGGGGGAGATACGCAGTATTTT. It codes for CASSILAGGDTQYF.

The V gene is TRBV4-1, the J gene TRBJ2-5; possible D gene TRBD2, 6 bases. Trimming took off 1 base at V and 5 bases at J, with 17 bases between the two ends. This CDR3 has 16 residues. Germline values: CDR1 MGHRA, CDR2 YSYEKL. In DNA, the CDR3 is TGCGCCAGCAGCCAAGCTGGCGCGCTTGGGGGGGAGACCCAGTACTTC. Protein product: CASSQAGALGGETQYF.

The chain carries TRBV28 and TRBJ1-4, with D uncertain. V gave up 3 bases and J gave up 3 bases, with 14 bases separating them. This CDR3 contains 16 residues. The germline CDR1 and CDR2 sequences are MDHEN and SYDVKM. This chain's CDR3 is CASSFLYRASNEKLFF. The CDR3 region has the DNA TGTGCCAGCAGTTTCCTATATCGAGCCTCTAATGAAAAACTGTTTTTT.

The CDR3 DNA sequence: TGTGCCAGCAGTTTATTGTTCGGACAGGGGGGTGTAGATACGCAGTATTTT. It codes for CASSLLFGQGGVDTQYF. The rearrangement uses TRBV28 and TRBJ2-3; TRBD1 agrees at 10 bases. Germline CDR1 is MDHEN and CDR2 is SYDVKM. CDR3 length: 17 residues. V lost 1 base, J lost 5 bases, and 9 bases stayed unmatched. Full variable domain (remainder filled in from reference TRBV28 and TRBJ2-3): DVKVTQSSRYLVKRTGEKVFLECVQDMDHENMFWYRQDPGLGLRLIYFSYDVKMKEKGDIPEGYSVSREKKERFSLILESASTNQTSMYLCASSLLFGQGGVDTQYFGPGTRLTVL.

The rearrangement uses TRBV3-1 (or the pseudogene TRBV3-2) and TRBJ2-3; TRBD2 might be the D (6 bases). Per germline, CDR1 LGHDT and CDR2 YNNKEL (reference sequence). Deletions cut 0 bases from V and 1 base from J, with 17 bases between. This CDR3 comprises 18 residues. CDR3 residues: CASSQEGGVGGGTDTQYF. DNA of the CDR3: TGTGCCAGCAGCCAAGAGGGTGGGGTTGGCGGGGGCACAGATACGCAGTATTTT.

The rearrangement uses TRBV30 and TRBJ2-1; TRBD2 matches 9 bases. V trimming: 0 bases; J trimming: 4 bases; junction bases outside the gene matches: 13. CDR1 GTSNPN and CDR2 SVGIG come from the germline V gene (reference sequence). The CDR3 runs 18 residues. The CDR3 DNA reads as TGTGCCTGGAGTGTAGGTTTTAGCGGGGGCCCTCGGTACAATGAGCAGTTCTTC. Protein: CAWSVGFSGGPRYNEQFF.

Concerning this clone itself: Other DNA sequences in this specimen translate into the identical CDR3. The J gene is TRBJ2-3, the V gene TRBV5-1; TRBD2 agrees at 15 bases. Looked up from germline, CDR1 is SGHRS and CDR2 is YFSETQ. This CDR3 has 16 residues. Trimming cost V 2 bases and J 3 bases; bases outside gene matches: 1. In DNA form, the CDR3 reads TGCGCCAGCAGCTTAGGGACTAGCGGGGGGACAGATACGCAGTATTTT. This translates into CASSLGTSGGTDTQYF.

This clone showed up just once. V and J are TRBV19 and TRBJ2-3; 7 bases are shared with TRBD2. The CDR3 sequence is 16 residues long. V lost 7 bases and J lost 0; bases outside the gene matches: 10. Germline CDR1 LNHDA, CDR2 SQIVND (reference sequence). CDR3 residues: CASKDLGGISTDTQYF. CDR3 DNA: TGTGCCAGTAAGGACCTCGGGGGGATTAGCACAGATACGCAGTATTTT. Looking up the rest from reference TRBV19 and TRBJ2-3 gives the full variable domain: DGGITQSPKYLFRKEGQNVTLSCEQNLNHDAMYWYRQDPGQGLRLIYYSQIVNDFQKGDIAEGYSVSREKKESFPLTVTSAQKNPTAFYLCASKDLGGISTDTQYFGPGTRLTVL.

CDR3 DNA: TGTGCCAGCAGTCTAGCGGGGGGCCTCACAGATACGCAGTATTTT. It translates to CASSLAGGLTDTQYF. The genes are TRBV6-5 and TRBJ2-3; 11 positions agree with TRBD2. Germline values: CDR1 MNHEY, CDR2 SVGAGI. The CDR3 spans 15 residues. Trimming took 5 bases from V and 2 from J; bases not matched to a gene: 3.

The chain has TRBV5-6 and TRBJ1-5; unclear D gene. The CDR3 has 17 amino acids. Between the trimmed V and J ends, which lost 3 bases and 0 bases, there was a span of 16 bases. Germline-derived CDR1 and CDR2 are SGHDT and YYEEEE. CDR3 DNA: TGTGCCAGCAGCTATCGTCCGTCGGGTTATAGCAATCAGCCCCAGCATTTT. Residues: CASSYRPSGYSNQPQHF.

The rearrangement uses TRBV27 and TRBJ2-7; the match to TRBD1 covers 8 bases. The V gene's germline CDR1 is MNHEY and CDR2 SMNVEV (reference sequence). This CDR3 has 14 residues. The trim removed 6 bases at V and 3 bases at J, leaving 7 bases unmatched. CDR3: CASSRAGQGYEQYF. Here the CDR3 DNA reads TGTGCCAGCAGCCGGGCCGGACAGGGCTACGAGCAGTACTTC.

The chain joins TRBV4-1 to TRBJ2-7; 8 positions agree with TRBD2. The length of the CDR3 is 17 residues. Trimming took 2 bases from V and 0 from J; bases not matched to a gene: 9. Germline V CDR1 and CDR2: MGHRA, YSYEKL. The CDR3 bases are TGCGCCAGCAGCCAAATGAGGCGGGGGGTAACCTCCTACGAGCAGTACTTC. It specifies CASSQMRRGVTSYEQYF.

The chain combines TRBV5-1 with TRBJ2-5; 13 nucleotides line up with TRBD2. The length of the CDR3 is 13 residues. V lost 4 bases and J lost 13; bases outside the gene matches: 7. Per germline, CDR1 SGHRS and CDR2 YFSETQ. This CDR3 reads CASSAGTSGARYF. The CDR3 coding sequence is TGCGCCAGCAGCGCGGGGACTAGCGGGGCCCGGTACTTC.

The genes are TRBV6-2 or TRBV6-3 and TRBJ2-3, with 15 bases matching TRBD2. The CDR3 loop spans 16 amino acids. V was clipped by 5 bases and J by 4 bases; unmatched bases: 4. Germline V gene data show CDR1 as MNHEY and CDR2 as SVGEGT. For the CDR3, the DNA is TGTGCCAGCAGTCAGGGACTAGCGGGGGGCTCAGATACGCAGTATTTT. Translation: CASSQGLAGGSDTQYF.

V usage is TRBV18 and J usage is TRBJ2-2; 8 positions match TRBD2. The CDR3 is made up of 19 amino acids. The germline CDR1 and CDR2 sequences are KGHSH and LQKENI. V lost 3 bases to trimming and J lost 5 bases; unmatched junction nucleotides: 17. CDR3 residues: CASSPIAPSGPPGTGELFF. DNA of the CDR3: TGTGCCAGCTCACCGATCGCCCCTAGCGGGCCCCCAGGGACCGGGGAGCTGTTTTTT.

The chain combines TRBV2 with TRBJ2-1, with D possibly TRBD2 on 6 matching bases. The CDR3 loop spans 13 amino acids. CDR1 SNHLY and CDR2 FYNNEI come from the germline V gene. With 9 bases removed from V and 3 bases from J, the gap between germline ends came to 12 bases. CDR3 protein: CASSPDYYNEQFF. DNA for the CDR3: TGTGCCAGTTCCCCGGACTACTACAATGAGCAGTTCTTC.

This clone has just a few counts. This chain links TRBV19 with TRBJ1-1, with 8 bases identical to TRBD1. This CDR3 has 16 amino acids. The germline CDR1 and CDR2 sequences are LNHDA and SQIVND (reference sequence). The ends lost 5 bases at V and 6 bases at J; junction bases unmatched: 14. CDR3 protein: CASSSREQGVRAEAFF. Here the CDR3 DNA reads TGTGCCAGTAGTTCCCGGGAACAGGGGGTGAGGGCTGAAGCTTTCTTT.